The rows below give T cell receptor beta chains drawn from one sample of a study of blood T cells in healthy people across ages. Each CDR3 protein is one row after TCRdb ran MiXCR on the 5' RACE reads. The sample has about 1.7 million distinct CDR3 sequences, approximately 28% seen once. Source material: blood. The receptors here all came from a woman in her twenties or thirties in good health. CDR3s include the opening cysteine and the closing phenylalanine or tryptophan. D genes are given only for firm matches. Clone size is shown for a subset of rows, as once, few, many or a class of expanded clone.

j_gene,d_gene,abundance,v_gene,CDR3aa,CDR3nt
TRBJ1-4,TRBD1,.,TRBV6-1,CASSQDRSGEKLFF,TGTGCCAGCAGCCAGGACAGGTCGGGAGAAAAACTGTTTTTT
TRBJ1-1,.,few,TRBV6-2/TRBV6-3,CASIQAGDTEAFF,TGTGCCAGCATCCAAGCAGGGGACACTGAAGCTTTCTTT
TRBJ2-7,.,.,TRBV28,CASSTGKYEQYF,TGTGCCAGCAGTACAGGAAAATACGAGCAGTACTTC
TRBJ2-5,.,.,TRBV10-3,CAIRLGDQETQYF,TGTGCCATCAGGTTGGGGGATCAAGAGACCCAGTACTTC
TRBJ2-3,TRBD2,.,TRBV20-1,CSANGGGTLDTQYF,TGCAGTGCTAACGGCGGGGGAACACTTGATACGCAGTATTTT
TRBJ2-3,.,few,TRBV24-1,CATSGAGTTSSTDTQYF,TGTGCCACCAGTGGCGCCGGGACAACCTCTAGCACAGATACTCAGTATTTT
TRBJ2-5,.,.,TRBV20-1,CSATGVAGETQYF,TGCAGTGCTACCGGGGTTGCGGGAGAGACCCAGTACTTC
TRBJ2-1,.,.,TRBV12-3/TRBV12-4,CASTTRGAHYNEQFF,TGTGCCAGCACTACCCGGGGGGCCCACTATAATGAGCAGTTCTTC
TRBJ2-1,.,few,TRBV15,CATLGVAELSRPYNEQFF,TGTGCCACCCTTGGGGTAGCGGAACTCTCCAGGCCGTACAATGAGCAGTTCTTC
TRBJ2-1,.,.,TRBV20-1,CSARDAGPSGNKRFF,TGCAGTGCTAGGGACGCCGGGCCCAGCGGAAATAAGCGGTTCTTC
TRBJ2-1,TRBD2,few,TRBV27,CASRRELAARSNEQFF,TGTGCCAGCAGGAGGGAACTAGCGGCCCGTTCGAATGAGCAGTTCTTC
TRBJ2-3,TRBD1,.,TRBV5-1,CASSSQTGFQGDTQYF,TGCGCCAGCAGCTCCCAGACAGGGTTTCAGGGAGATACGCAGTATTTT
TRBJ2-3,TRBD2,few,TRBV12-3/TRBV12-4,CASSPQLAGSFTDTQYF,TGTGCCAGCAGTCCCCAACTAGCGGGGTCTTTCACAGATACGCAGTATTTT
TRBJ2-1,.,many,TRBV28,CASSSPGVEQFF,TGTGCCAGCAGTTCCCCGGGGGTGGAGCAGTTCTTC